This T cell receptor beta chain was captured by sequencing in a study of lymphopenia after photon versus proton radiotherapy (dated by TCRdb to between 2018 and 2021). As for the study more broadly: Photon and proton radiation therapy were compared by the study for their immunological effects in patients with gastrointestinal tumors who developed high-grade lymphopenia. The cohort included approximately 22 patients with gastrointestinal tumors who developed lymphopenia after receiving either photon or proton therapy. The goal of the study was to characterize the differences between the two radiation modalities in how they affect the immune system. General findings and caveats noted by the study authors: Once the lymphocyte count had reached its nadir, the repertoires of photon-treated patients showed oligoclonal expansion, particularly of CD8+ Temra cells, and this expansion drove the decline in diversity. The survival association was examined only in patients who died, and the authors described better survival with proton therapy as a possibility, not as a demonstrated result. Proton-treated patients stayed relatively stable during treatment, while photon-treated patients lost naive T cells and TCR diversity and gained effector/memory populations. Across the cohort, an inverse correlation was found between a larger post-nadir drop in TCR diversity and overall survival time among patients who died.

The germline V gene supplies CDR1 KGHSH and CDR2 LQKENI. V and J are truncated by 3 bases and 8 bases respectively, leaving an intervening sequence of 22 bases. Taken from cysteine to phenylalanine, the CDR3 has 16 residues. Only CDR3 DNA remains: 48 bases, in frame from the first base. Note on this clone: Its antigen is unknown. Per-base quality was not reported, and no clone a single base away is much larger than it.

The library was generated by the immunoSEQ multiplex PCR assay. T cell repertoires were profiled by deep sequencing of rearranged TCR beta loci, alongside multiparametric flow cytometry. The clones in this table, taken by TCRdb from immuneACCESS, are in-frame only. Not every clone is retained; where verified, under half of the shortfall comes from an unresolved V gene, and the cause of the rest is unknown. This sample holds tens of thousands of clones; 86% were observed only once. In total, the top ten clones hold around 10% of the sample. The material sequenced was peripheral blood, taken from a patient treated with proton-based radiotherapy. This sequence originates from an older woman with pancreatic cancer. Some clones in this sample may be carry-over from other donors' samples. Rearrangement joined TRBV18 to TRBJ1-2; a tentative D match to TRBD1 spans 5 bases. The DNA is as follows: TGTGCCAGCTCACCGGACATCGACGCTATTCGGGACGGCTACACCTTC. Its translation reads: CASSPDIDAIRDGYTF.